This TCR beta chain was captured by sequencing in a study of T cells expressing NK-cell markers. This CDR3 has 12 residues. The germline V gene encodes CDR1 MNHEY and CDR2 SVGAGI. TCRdb reanalyzed the 5' RACE reads and collapses them to one entry per CDR3 protein, without DNA. This sample's clone table lists 350,000 to 400,000 distinct CDR3 sequences. This chain links TRBV6-5 with TRBJ2-1; TCRdb's D gene call, TRBD1, goes unchecked for lack of DNA. The sequenced sample was blood T cells: a sorted CD56 or NKG2C T cell subset, CD4+ or CD8+ T cells, or bulk PBMC T cells (not recorded which). This sequence originates from a woman aged 45-60 years in good health. The CDR3 sequence: CASSYGTQEQFF.